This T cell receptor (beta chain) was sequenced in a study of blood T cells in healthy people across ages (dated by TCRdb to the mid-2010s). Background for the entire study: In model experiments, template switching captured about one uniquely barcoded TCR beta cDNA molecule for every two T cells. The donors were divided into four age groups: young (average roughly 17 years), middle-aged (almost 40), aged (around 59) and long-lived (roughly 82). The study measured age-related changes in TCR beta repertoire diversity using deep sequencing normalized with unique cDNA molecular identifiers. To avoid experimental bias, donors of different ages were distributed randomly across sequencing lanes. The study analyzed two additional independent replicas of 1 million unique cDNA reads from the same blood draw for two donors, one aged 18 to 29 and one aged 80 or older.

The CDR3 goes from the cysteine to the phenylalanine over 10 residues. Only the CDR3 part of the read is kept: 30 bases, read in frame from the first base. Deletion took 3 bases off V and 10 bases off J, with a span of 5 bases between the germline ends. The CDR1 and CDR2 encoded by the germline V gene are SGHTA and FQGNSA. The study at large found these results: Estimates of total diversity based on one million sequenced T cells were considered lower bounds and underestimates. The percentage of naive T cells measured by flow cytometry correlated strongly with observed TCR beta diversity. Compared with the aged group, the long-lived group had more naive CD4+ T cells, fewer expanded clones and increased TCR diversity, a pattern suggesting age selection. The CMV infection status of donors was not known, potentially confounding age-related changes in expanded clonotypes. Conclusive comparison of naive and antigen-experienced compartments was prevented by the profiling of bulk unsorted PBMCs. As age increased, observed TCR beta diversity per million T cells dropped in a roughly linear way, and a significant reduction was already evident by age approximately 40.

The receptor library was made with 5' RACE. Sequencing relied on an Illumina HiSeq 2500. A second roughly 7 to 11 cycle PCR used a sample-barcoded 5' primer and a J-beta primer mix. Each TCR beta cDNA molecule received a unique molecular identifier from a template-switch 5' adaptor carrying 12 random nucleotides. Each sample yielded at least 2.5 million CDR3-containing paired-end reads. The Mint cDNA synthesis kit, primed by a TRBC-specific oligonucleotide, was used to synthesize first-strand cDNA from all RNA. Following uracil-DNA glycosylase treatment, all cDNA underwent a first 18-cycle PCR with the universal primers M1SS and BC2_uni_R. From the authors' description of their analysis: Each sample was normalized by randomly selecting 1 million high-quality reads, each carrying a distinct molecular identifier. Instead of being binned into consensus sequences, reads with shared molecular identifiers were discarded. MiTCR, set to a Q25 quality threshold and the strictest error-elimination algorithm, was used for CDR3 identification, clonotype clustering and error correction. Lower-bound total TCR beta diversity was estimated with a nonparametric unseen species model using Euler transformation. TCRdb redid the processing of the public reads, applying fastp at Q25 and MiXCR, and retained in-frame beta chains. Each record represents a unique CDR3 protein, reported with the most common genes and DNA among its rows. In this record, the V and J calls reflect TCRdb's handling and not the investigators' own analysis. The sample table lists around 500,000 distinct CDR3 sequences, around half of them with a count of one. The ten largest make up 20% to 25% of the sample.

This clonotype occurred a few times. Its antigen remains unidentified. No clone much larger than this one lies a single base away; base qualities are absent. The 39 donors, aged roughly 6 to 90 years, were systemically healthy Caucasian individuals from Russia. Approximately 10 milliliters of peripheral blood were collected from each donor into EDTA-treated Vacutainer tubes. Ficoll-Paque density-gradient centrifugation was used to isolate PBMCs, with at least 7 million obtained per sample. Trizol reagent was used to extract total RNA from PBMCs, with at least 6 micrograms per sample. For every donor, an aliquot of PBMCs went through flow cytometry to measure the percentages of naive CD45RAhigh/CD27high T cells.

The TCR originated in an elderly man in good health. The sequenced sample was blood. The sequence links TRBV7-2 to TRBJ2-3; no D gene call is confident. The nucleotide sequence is TGTGCCAGCAGCTTCGACGCGCAGTATTTT. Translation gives CASSFDAQYF. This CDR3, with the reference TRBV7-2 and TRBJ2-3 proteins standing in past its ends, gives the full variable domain GAGVSQSPSNKVTEKGKDVELRCDPISGHTALYWYRQSLGQGLEFLIYFQGNSAPDKSGLPSDRFSAERTGGSVSTLTIQRTQQEDSAVYLCASSFDAQYFGPGTRLTVL.